This entry lists 19 T cell receptor beta chains sequenced from one sample in a study of CD8 T cells in Susac syndrome. Random hexamers were used to reverse transcribe the RNA input (about 0.5 to 1 ug). TCRdb processed the immunoSEQ multiplex PCR reads anew with MiXCR; each CDR3 protein has one entry. The table records some 150,000 distinct CDR3 sequences, around 95% of them present only once. Sequencing was done on a sample of CD4+ T cells from PBMCs. All receptors come from a human donor with Susac syndrome.

The genes are TRBV5-4 and TRBJ2-1; D is undetermined. The ends were cut back, 0 bases at V and 2 bases at J, with 12 bases in the middle. Germline CDR1 and CDR2: SGHNT and YYREEE (reference sequence). The CDR3 contains 16 residues. The DNA of the CDR3 is TGTGCCAGCAGCTTGGAGGCGGCGCTTCCCTACAATGAGCAGTTCTTC. It codes for CASSLEAALPYNEQFF. Complete variable domain (other parts from reference TRBV5-4 and TRBJ2-1): ETGVTQSPTHLIKTRGQQVTLRCSSQSGHNTVSWYQQALGQGPQFIFQYYREEENGRGNFPPRFSGLQFPNYSSELNVNALELDDSALYLCASSLEAALPYNEQFFGPGTRLTVL.

This chain links TRBV29-1 with TRBJ2-1; 9 bases line up with TRBD2. This CDR3 has 14 amino acids. The germline CDR1 and CDR2 sequences are SQVTM and ANQGSEA. J was trimmed by 6 bases and V by 3 bases; bases with no gene match: 6. The CDR3 nucleotides read TGCAGCGTTGAGATGCGGGAGGGCCGCAATGAGCAGTTCTTC. It codes for CSVEMREGRNEQFF.

The chain employs TRBV4-2 and TRBJ1-6; 11 nucleotides line up with TRBD1. The CDR3 runs 15 residues. After removal of 4 bases from V and 9 bases from J, the junction contained 5 bases not matched to a gene. CDR1 and CDR2 (germline): LGHNA, YNFKEQ. The CDR3 DNA reads TGTGCCAGCAGCCCAGGACAGGGGGCGAGTTCACCCCTCCACTTT. It specifies CASSPGQGASSPLHF.

The V call is TRBV29-1, the J call TRBJ2-7; 10 bases match TRBD2. V was pared by 6 bases and J by 3 bases, with 2 bases of the junction left unmatched. This CDR3 is built from 12 residues. Germline CDR1 is SQVTM and CDR2 is ANQGSEA. The CDR3 sequence: CSVASGSYEQYF. The CDR3 DNA sequence: TGCAGCGTCGCTAGCGGGAGCTACGAGCAGTACTTC.

This chain links TRBV29-1 with TRBJ1-1, with D possibly matching TRBD1 (6 bases). The CDR3 is 13 residues long. With 5 bases removed from V and 11 bases from J, the gap between germline ends came to 21 bases. Germline assignment: CDR1 SQVTM and CDR2 ANQGSEA. The CDR3 bases are TGCAGCGTTCAGTGGGGAACAGGGTCCGGGGCTTTCTTT. Its translation is CSVQWGTGSGAFF.

This chain joins TRBV4-1 and TRBJ1-4; D call uncertain. The V end lost 6 bases, the J end lost 1 base, and 21 bases lay between the germline ends. This CDR3 is 18 amino acids long. Per germline, CDR1 MGHRA and CDR2 YSYEKL. The chain's CDR3 is CASSLKVDLRKTNEKLFF. In DNA form, the CDR3 reads TGCGCCAGCAGTCTCAAGGTGGACTTGAGGAAAACTAATGAAAAACTGTTTTTT.

The rearrangement links TRBV20-1 to TRBJ2-3; 10 nucleotides line up with TRBD2. J lost 4 bases, V lost 6 bases, and 7 bases had no gene match. In germline, CDR1 is DFQATT, CDR2 SNEGSKA (reference sequence). This CDR3 has 14 residues. CDR3 protein: CSASTSGPPDTQYF. CDR3 coding DNA: TGCAGTGCGTCGACTAGCGGGCCCCCAGATACGCAGTATTTT.

This chain joins TRBV5-4 and TRBJ2-5; D may be TRBD1 (6 bases). Germline V gives CDR1 SGHNT, CDR2 YYREEE (reference sequence). The V end was cut by 4 bases, the J end by 2 bases, with 15 bases between. The CDR3 sequence is 15 residues long. CDR3: CASSHKQGGQETQYF. The DNA of the CDR3 is TGTGCCAGCAGCCATAAACAGGGCGGGCAAGAGACCCAGTACTTC.

This chain joins TRBV7-9 and TRBJ2-7; unclear D gene. The CDR3 runs to 11 residues. Germline-derived CDR1 and CDR2 are SEHNR and FQNEAQ (reference sequence). The V gene lost 3 bases and the J gene lost 6 bases, with 6 bases spanning the gap. CDR3 sequence: CASSFEVEQYF. Here the CDR3 DNA reads TGTGCCAGCAGCTTCGAGGTCGAGCAGTACTTC.

V usage is TRBV12-3 or TRBV12-4 and J usage is TRBJ1-3; no reliable D call. This CDR3 has 16 residues. Between the trimmed V and J ends, which lost 3 bases and 0 bases, there was a span of 12 bases. The chain's CDR3 is CASSFYGGLSGNTIYF. CDR3 DNA sequence: TGTGCCAGCAGTTTTTATGGCGGGCTCTCTGGAAACACCATATATTTT.

This clonotype was recorded once. The DNA of the CDR3 is TGTGCCAGCAGTCCCGAGAAAAACACTGAAGCTTTCTTT. Translated: CASSPEKNTEAFF. This chain links TRBV2 with TRBJ1-1; no clear D. The CDR3 runs to 13 residues. V was pared by 5 bases and J by 2 bases, with 9 bases between. In germline, CDR1 is SNHLY, CDR2 FYNNEI.

The gene calls are TRBV12-3 or TRBV12-4 and TRBJ1-4; D not resolved. The CDR3 loop spans 13 amino acids. V shed 7 bases and J shed 3 bases, with 9 bases lying between them. CDR3 amino acids: CASIPDSNEKLFF. In DNA form, the CDR3 reads TGTGCCAGCATTCCTGACTCTAATGAAAAACTGTTTTTT.

The chain couples TRBV7-3 to TRBJ2-2; the D is unclear. CDR1 SGHTA and CDR2 FQGTGA come from the germline V gene. The CDR3 is made up of 13 amino acids. V lost 7 bases and J lost 3, with 9 bases in between. In DNA form, the CDR3 reads TGTGCCAGCACCGTTAGCCACACCGGGGAGCTGTTTTTT. Amino acid sequence: CASTVSHTGELFF.

The V and J genes are TRBV25-1 and TRBJ1-5; D remains unclear. Germline CDR1 is MGHDK and CDR2 is SYGVNS. The V gene lost 6 bases and the J gene lost 3 bases, with 12 bases spanning the gap. The CDR3 is made up of 14 amino acids. CDR3 amino acids: CASREAGFNQPQHF. DNA for the CDR3: TGTGCCAGCAGGGAGGCGGGTTTCAATCAGCCCCAGCATTTT.

The rearrangement joins TRBV12-5 to TRBJ1-1; TRBD1 matches 7 bases. CDR3 size: 15 residues. V was clipped by 2 bases and J by 9 bases; unmatched bases: 12. CDR1 is LGHNT, CDR2 FRNRAP, per germline. The DNA of the CDR3 is TGTGCTAGTGGTTTGCCGACAGGGATATCGACTAAAGCTTTCTTT. Encoded protein: CASGLPTGISTKAFF.

The rearrangement links TRBV4-1 to TRBJ2-1; D may be TRBD2 (5 bases). This CDR3 has 17 residues. Germline V gene lookup returns CDR1 MGHRA and CDR2 YSYEKL. The germline V and J ends were trimmed by 3 bases and 6 bases, with 21 bases remaining between them. CDR3 sequence reads: CASSHAIRRGWSNEQFF. CDR3 sequence (DNA): TGCGCCAGCAGCCATGCAATTAGGCGCGGGTGGAGCAATGAGCAGTTCTTC.

This clonotype was detected once. The genes are TRBV18 and TRBJ2-2; possibly TRBD1 for D (6 bases). The V end was cut by 0 bases, the J end by 7 bases, with 12 bases between. The CDR3 is 15 amino acids. From germline, CDR1 is KGHSH and CDR2 LQKENI. The CDR3 bases are TGTGCCAGCTCACCACCGGCAGGGGTGATCGGGGAGCTGTTTTTT. This gives the protein CASSPPAGVIGELFF.

Only one count was recorded for this clonotype. The V gene is TRBV29-1, the J gene TRBJ2-2; 10 positions agree with TRBD1. The germline V gene encodes CDR1 SQVTM and CDR2 ANQGSEA. J lost 3 bases, V lost 6 bases, and 7 bases had no gene match. CDR3 size: 15 residues. CDR3 region: CSVGTGASHTGELFF. The DNA for the CDR3 is TGCAGCGTGGGGACAGGGGCCAGTCACACCGGGGAGCTGTTTTTT.

This chain connects TRBV9 to TRBJ2-3; unclear D gene. This CDR3 region has 14 residues. Trimming left V 0 bases short and J 1 base short, with 6 bases between. CDR1 is SGDLS and CDR2 is YYNGEE in the germline V gene. In DNA, the CDR3 is TGTGCCAGCAGCGTAGGCCAGGGCACAGATACGCAGTATTTT. It specifies CASSVGQGTDTQYF.